This T cell receptor (beta chain) derives from a study of T-cell reconstitution after alpha-beta-depleted transplantation in children. The table lists this clonotype with many counts. Its antigen remains unidentified. Preparation of the TCRbeta library involved a method that used unique molecular identifiers. TCRdb itself ran the PCR reads through MiXCR, one entry per CDR3 protein. The sample carries roughly 300,000 distinct CDR3 sequences, around a tenth recorded once. The CDR3 is 13 amino acids. Germline values: CDR1 DFQATT, CDR2 SNEGSKA (reference sequence). V gave up 6 bases and J gave up 0 bases, with 11 bases separating them. Overall study results and limits: From surviving recipient T cells and thymic progenitors came the high day-60 TCRbeta diversity observed in some patients. It was reported that alpha-beta T cells came from several hundred expanded graft clones (about two months after transplant).

This chain links TRBV20-1 with TRBJ1-2; D not resolved. Material: peripheral blood, obtained 180 days after TCRalphabeta/CD19-depleted stem cell transplant. The source of this sequence is a male patient between 2 and 15 years old who had a stem cell transplant for chronic granulomatous disease, so the T cells may come from the graft donor. Written as DNA, the CDR3 is TGCAGTGCCGCGGGTCGGGCTAACTATGGCTACACCTTC. Translation: CSAAGRANYGYTF.